The T cell receptor (beta chain) under discussion was sequenced for a study of T cell responses to AZD1222 COVID-19 vaccine. Study-wide points: In a largely white British group with more females than males, clonal diversity was possibly underestimated.

This clone was recorded a few times. Its antigen is not identified. Data came from immunoSEQ multiplex PCR; TCRdb stores just in-frame clones and leaves some out. The sample carries some 130,000 clones, approximately 91% recorded once. Between the trimmed V and J ends, which lost 1 base and 0 bases, there was a span of 13 bases. Per the germline V gene, CDR1 is GTSNPN and CDR2 is SVGIG (reference sequence). The length of the CDR3 is 16 residues. This chain links TRBV30 with TRBJ1-3; weak D call: TRBD1 (6 bases). This material consisted of peripheral blood, taken 28 days after the second AZD1222 dose. This TCR was recovered from an adult who received the AZD1222 COVID-19 vaccine. The CDR3 nucleotides are TGTGCCTGGAGTGCCCGACAGGCGAGCTCTGGAAACACCATATATTTT. As protein: CAWSARQASSGNTIYF. The variable domain in full, completed from reference TRBV30 and TRBJ1-3, reads SQTIHQWPATLVQPVGSPLSLECTVEGTSNPNLYWYRQAAGRGLQLLFYSVGIGQISSEVPQNLSASRPQDRQFILSSKKLLLSDSGFYLCAWSARQASSGNTIYFGEGSWLTVV.